These T cell receptor beta chains were read from a single sample in a study of T cell responses to AZD1222 COVID-19 vaccine. This table comes from immunoSEQ multiplex PCR, and its TCRdb copy is limited to in-frame clones, with some not included. The sample holds 75,000 to 95,000 clones, around 83% seen once. Sequencing was performed on peripheral blood, taken on day 0 of AZD1222 vaccination. The receptors here all came from an adult in good health. Both conserved end residues are part of each CDR3. D genes are given only for firm matches. Clone size, where shown, is once, few, many, or a class for clones that have expanded.

15,NA,NA,TRBJ2-1,TRBV7-2,CASSLGIASYNEQFF,TGTGCCAGCAGCTTAGGGATAGCATCCTACAATGAGCAGTTCTTC
14,NA,NA,TRBJ1-2,TRBV11-2,CASSSTPTAYGYTF,TGTGCCAGCAGCTCAACACCAACTGCCTATGGCTACACCTTC
13,NA,TRBD1,TRBJ1-4,TRBV28,CASRTGGNEKLFF,TGTGCCAGCAGGACAGGGGGAAATGAAAAACTGTTTTTT
15,few,NA,TRBJ1-2,TRBV4-3,CASSQEPPGAQGYTF,TGCGCCAGCAGCCAAGAACCCCCAGGGGCGCAGGGCTACACCTTC
16,NA,TRBD2,TRBJ2-3,TRBV2,CASSDRLAGGINTQYF,TGTGCCAGCAGTGACCGACTAGCGGGGGGCATTAATACGCAGTATTTT
15,NA,NA,TRBJ2-7,TRBV11-3,CASSLGGEPSYEQYF,TGTGCCAGCAGCTTGGGCGGGGAGCCCTCCTACGAGCAGTACTTC
16,NA,NA,TRBJ1-4,TRBV5-5,CASSPGPTNSNEKLFF,TGTGCCAGCAGCCCCGGACCGACCAACTCTAATGAAAAACTGTTTTTT
17,NA,TRBD2,TRBJ2-5,TRBV7-3,CASSPHPVAGGGETQYF,TGTGCCAGCAGCCCGCACCCCGTAGCGGGGGGCGGAGAGACCCAGTACTTC
15,NA,NA,TRBJ2-7,TRBV7-3,CASSVGPEGSYEQYF,TGTGCCAGCAGCGTAGGGCCCGAGGGTTCCTACGAGCAGTACTTC
16,once,TRBD2,TRBJ2-2,TRBV5-5,CASSLQAGKHTGELFF,TGTGCCAGCAGCTTACAAGCGGGGAAGCACACCGGGGAGCTGTTTTTT
15,NA,NA,TRBJ1-2,TRBV5-4,CASSLVGRQNYGYTF,TGTGCCAGCAGCTTGGTTGGGCGTCAGAACTATGGCTACACCTTC
13,NA,TRBD1,TRBJ2-7,TRBV2,CASRQTGGYEQYF,TGTGCCAGCAGGCAGACAGGGGGCTACGAGCAGTACTTC
14,NA,TRBD2,TRBJ2-3,TRBV7-2,CASSPGRTRGTQYF,TGTGCCAGCAGCCCTGGGAGGACTAGGGGTACGCAGTATTTT
13,NA,NA,TRBJ2-7,TRBV2,CASSEGRNYEQYF,TGTGCCAGCAGTGAGGGACGGAACTACGAGCAGTACTTC
15,NA,NA,TRBJ1-2,TRBV5-1,CASSFSSFANYGYTF,TGCGCCAGCAGCTTTTCCAGCTTTGCTAACTATGGCTACACCTTC
14,once,NA,TRBJ2-3,TRBV29-1,CSVGGARGTDTQYF,TGCAGCGTTGGGGGGGCCCGGGGCACAGATACGCAGTATTTT
15,NA,NA,TRBJ2-3,TRBV21-1,CASSKRLSRTDTQYF,TGTGCCAGCAGCAAACGGCTGTCCCGCACAGATACGCAGTATTTT
14,NA,TRBD1,TRBJ1-1,TRBV5-1,CASSWTGGGTEAFF,TGCGCCAGCAGCTGGACAGGGGGCGGCACTGAAGCTTTCTTT
16,NA,NA,TRBJ2-5,TRBV9,CASSVDNVGAKVTQYF,TGTGCCAGCAGCGTAGATAATGTTGGGGCGAAGGTGACCCAGTACTTC
15,NA,NA,TRBJ1-4,TRBV30,CAWSRDGATNEKLFF,TGTGCCTGGAGTCGCGACGGGGCAACTAATGAAAAACTGTTTTTT
20,once,NA,TRBJ1-5,TRBV21-1,CASSKALKPHDSYSNQPQHF,TGTGCCAGCAGCAAAGCGCTGAAACCGCACGACTCATATAGCAATCAGCCCCAGCATTTT
16,NA,TRBD2,TRBJ2-5,TRBV6-2/TRBV6-3,CASSSGLAGGRKTQYF,TGTGCCAGCAGTTCGGGACTAGCGGGGGGGCGGAAGACCCAGTACTTC
14,NA,TRBD1,TRBJ1-1,TRBV27,CATRQGFGDTEAFF,TGTGCCACCAGACAGGGGTTTGGGGACACTGAAGCTTTCTTT
15,few,NA,TRBJ2-3,TRBV14,CASSRTGPSTDTQYF,TGTGCCAGCAGTCGGACGGGTCCCAGCACAGATACGCAGTATTTT
15,NA,TRBD2,TRBJ2-3,TRBV7-9,CASSHRLAPTDTQYF,TGTGCCAGCAGCCACAGACTAGCGCCCACAGATACGCAGTATTTT
12,NA,NA,TRBJ1-4,TRBV28,CASSVYNEKLFF,TGTGCCAGCAGCGTCTATAATGAAAAACTGTTTTTT
14,NA,NA,TRBJ1-4,TRBV5-1,CASSPEATNEKLFF,TGCGCCAGCAGCCCTGAGGCCACTAATGAAAAACTGTTTTTT
18,once,NA,TRBJ1-2,TRBV28,CASSSSGVRGDSDYGYTF,TGTGCCAGCAGTTCCTCGGGGGTTAGGGGGGACTCTGACTATGGCTACACCTTC
16,NA,TRBD2,TRBJ2-1,TRBV13,CASSLDRGVAYNEQFF,TGTGCCAGCAGCTTAGATCGGGGGGTTGCCTACAATGAGCAGTTCTTC
15,NA,NA,TRBJ1-2,TRBV19,CASSIDSWINYGYTF,TGTGCCAGTAGTATTGACAGTTGGATTAACTATGGCTACACCTTC
20,NA,NA,TRBJ1-3,TRBV4-1,CASSQVGVRNRPYSGNTIYF,TGCGCCAGCAGCCAAGTTGGTGTTCGGAACAGGCCTTACTCTGGAAACACCATATATTTT
13,NA,NA,TRBJ2-1,TRBV11-3,CASSLVGSHEQFF,TGTGCCAGCAGCTTAGTAGGATCCCACGAGCAGTTCTTC
14,NA,TRBD1,TRBJ1-6,TRBV19,CASQTGTGNSPLHF,TGTGCCAGTCAAACCGGGACAGGCAATTCACCCCTCCACTTT
14,NA,NA,TRBJ1-6,TRBV14,CASSQEGTPSPLHF,TGTGCCAGCAGCCAAGAAGGGACCCCCAGTCCCCTCCACTTT
14,NA,NA,TRBJ2-2,TRBV9,CASSPRTNTGELFF,TGTGCCAGCAGCCCCAGGACGAACACCGGGGAGCTGTTTTTT
13,NA,NA,TRBJ2-1,TRBV3-1/TRBV3-2,CASSLRGVNEQFF,TGTGCCAGCAGCCTGAGGGGGGTCAATGAGCAGTTCTTC
15,NA,TRBD1,TRBJ1-2,TRBV27,CASSLSYRDRVGYTF,TGTGCCAGCAGTTTATCGTACCGGGACAGGGTTGGCTACACCTTC
14,NA,NA,TRBJ1-3,TRBV9,CASSAYTTGNTIYF,TGTGCCAGCAGCGCTTACACTACTGGAAACACCATATATTTT
13,NA,TRBD1,TRBJ2-3,TRBV12-3/TRBV12-4,CASSGQGGATQYF,TGTGCCAGCAGTGGACAGGGTGGGGCTACGCAGTATTTT
13,NA,NA,TRBJ2-3,TRBV28,CASSETLTDTQYF,TGTGCCAGCAGTGAGACTCTTACAGATACGCAGTATTTT
15,NA,NA,TRBJ1-6,TRBV6-5,CASSRSPGLGSPLHF,TGTGCCAGCAGTCGGTCCCCGGGGCTGGGCTCACCCCTCCACTTT
17,NA,TRBD1,TRBJ2-7,TRBV19,CASTERGTGGVRDEQYF,TGTGCCAGTACCGAGCGGGGGACAGGGGGCGTCCGGGACGAGCAGTACTTC
16,NA,NA,TRBJ1-5,TRBV6-2/TRBV6-3,CASSGGDEYSNQPQHF,TGTGCCAGCAGTGGGGGAGATGAGTATAGCAATCAGCCCCAGCATTTT
14,NA,NA,TRBJ2-7,TRBV11-3,CASSLGGGPYEQYF,TGTGCCAGCAGCTTAGGAGGGGGACCGTACGAGCAGTACTTC
12,NA,NA,TRBJ1-2,TRBV5-6,CASSPNMYGYTF,TGTGCCAGCAGCCCAAACATGTATGGCTACACCTTC
16,NA,TRBD1,TRBJ1-2,TRBV4-1,CASSQEFPDRGSGYTF,TGCGCCAGCAGCCAAGAATTCCCCGACAGGGGTAGCGGCTACACCTTC
16,NA,NA,TRBJ1-4,TRBV15,CATSLRVGRTNEKLFF,TGTGCCACCAGCCTACGAGTGGGCAGAACTAATGAAAAACTGTTTTTT
14,NA,NA,TRBJ2-1,TRBV11-1,CASQDMGSYNEQFF,TGTGCCAGCCAGGACATGGGGTCATACAATGAGCAGTTCTTC
14,NA,TRBD1,TRBJ2-2,TRBV6-5,CASRGQGNTGELFF,TGTGCCAGCAGAGGACAGGGGAACACCGGGGAGCTGTTTTTT
15,NA,NA,TRBJ2-5,TRBV29-1,CSVAPGSALGETQYF,TGCAGCGTCGCTCCGGGAAGCGCACTGGGAGAGACCCAGTACTTC
11,NA,NA,TRBJ1-1,TRBV12-3/TRBV12-4,CASSLARGAFF,TGTGCCAGCAGTTTAGCCCGGGGAGCTTTCTTT
13,NA,NA,TRBJ1-2,TRBV12-3/TRBV12-4,CASTPGAVYGYTF,TGTGCCAGCACCCCTGGGGCAGTCTATGGCTACACCTTC
12,NA,NA,TRBJ1-2,TRBV2,CASTREEYGYTF,TGTGCCAGCACCCGAGAGGAATATGGCTACACCTTC
14,NA,NA,TRBJ1-1,TRBV5-1,CASSLDGGDTEAFF,TGCGCCAGCAGCTTGGATGGGGGCGACACTGAAGCTTTCTTT